This is a list of T cell receptor beta chains from one sample in a study of T cells in tuberculosis. The assay was immunoSEQ multiplex PCR, and TCRdb's table has in-frame clones only and misses some. The table records 35,000 to 45,000 clones, roughly 94% of them present only once. The sequenced sample was PBMCs. The receptor set was obtained from a donor between 10 and 29 years old with latent tuberculosis or without tuberculosis infection. Some clones in this sample may be carry-over from other donors' samples. Each CDR3 is given with its conserved first and last residue. Each record gives: J gene, D gene, clone size, V gene, CDR3 protein, CDR3 DNA. D genes are given only for firm matches. Rows give clone size only sometimes, using once, few, many, or a class for an expanded clone.

j_call: TRBJ2-1
d_call: .
clone_size: .
v_call: TRBV10-1
cdr3_aa: CASSELAPSSYNEQFF
cdr3_nt: TGCGCCAGCAGTGAGTTGGCACCTAGCTCCTACAATGAGCAGTTCTTC

j_call: TRBJ1-1
d_call: TRBD1
clone_size: .
v_call: TRBV6-1
cdr3_aa: CASSEDRGLNTEAFF
cdr3_nt: TGTGCCAGCAGTGAGGACAGGGGGCTCAACACTGAAGCTTTCTTT

j_call: TRBJ2-7
d_call: .
clone_size: .
v_call: TRBV5-1
cdr3_aa: CASSLQGQSPYEQYF
cdr3_nt: TGCGCCAGCAGCTTGCAAGGACAATCTCCCTACGAGCAGTACTTC

j_call: TRBJ2-3
d_call: .
clone_size: once
v_call: TRBV6-1
cdr3_aa: CASTQGGYTTDTQYF
cdr3_nt: TGTGCCAGCACCCAGGGGGGATATACAACAGATACGCAGTATTTT

j_call: TRBJ2-7
d_call: .
clone_size: .
v_call: TRBV15
cdr3_aa: CATSSPGHHSYEQYF
cdr3_nt: TGTGCCACCAGCTCCCCCGGACACCACTCCTACGAGCAGTACTTC

j_call: TRBJ2-1
d_call: .
clone_size: .
v_call: TRBV19
cdr3_aa: CASSPQWPRSNEQFF
cdr3_nt: TGTGCCAGTAGTCCCCAGTGGCCTCGTTCCAATGAGCAGTTCTTC

j_call: TRBJ2-3
d_call: .
clone_size: .
v_call: TRBV9
cdr3_aa: CASSVARSTDTQYF
cdr3_nt: TGTGCCAGCAGCGTAGCCCGGAGCACAGATACGCAGTATTTT

j_call: TRBJ1-1
d_call: TRBD1
clone_size: .
v_call: TRBV6-4
cdr3_aa: CASSEQGANTEAFF
cdr3_nt: TGTGCCAGCAGTGAACAGGGGGCGAACACTGAAGCTTTCTTT

j_call: TRBJ2-7
d_call: .
clone_size: .
v_call: TRBV6-6
cdr3_aa: CASSYAQWQDSLGQYF
cdr3_nt: TGTGCCAGCAGTTACGCGCAATGGCAGGACTCCTTGGGGCAGTACTTC

j_call: TRBJ2-2
d_call: TRBD2
clone_size: .
v_call: TRBV27
cdr3_aa: CASSFPGTSVHTGELFF
cdr3_nt: TGTGCCAGCAGTTTCCCTGGGACTAGCGTACATACCGGGGAGCTGTTTTTT

j_call: TRBJ1-1
d_call: .
clone_size: .
v_call: TRBV7-8
cdr3_aa: CASSLVGGAGEAFF
cdr3_nt: TGTGCCAGCAGCTTAGTTGGGGGGGCGGGTGAAGCTTTCTTT

j_call: TRBJ2-7
d_call: TRBD1
clone_size: .
v_call: TRBV10-3
cdr3_aa: CAISGQGIRGEQYF
cdr3_nt: TGTGCCATCAGTGGACAGGGAATCCGAGGCGAGCAGTACTTC

j_call: TRBJ2-7
d_call: TRBD1
clone_size: .
v_call: TRBV10-3
cdr3_aa: CAISNTPGQGAGEQYF
cdr3_nt: TGTGCCATCAGCAATACACCGGGACAGGGGGCGGGGGAGCAGTACTTC

j_call: TRBJ1-2
d_call: .
clone_size: .
v_call: TRBV27
cdr3_aa: CASSPDRLYGYTF
cdr3_nt: TGTGCCAGCAGTCCCGACAGGCTCTATGGCTACACCTTC

j_call: TRBJ1-1
d_call: TRBD1
clone_size: .
v_call: TRBV10-2
cdr3_aa: CASSESLWDSPEAFF
cdr3_nt: TGCGCCAGCAGTGAGTCCCTCTGGGACAGCCCTGAAGCTTTCTTT

j_call: TRBJ2-1
d_call: .
clone_size: .
v_call: TRBV10-1
cdr3_aa: CASSESAPGLVRNEQFF
cdr3_nt: TGCGCCAGCAGTGAGTCTGCCCCGGGACTGGTCAGGAATGAGCAGTTCTTC

j_call: TRBJ1-2
d_call: .
clone_size: once
v_call: TRBV9
cdr3_aa: CASSVGGEDMRGYTF
cdr3_nt: TGTGCCAGCAGCGTAGGAGGGGAGGACATGAGGGGCTACACCTTC

j_call: TRBJ1-3
d_call: .
clone_size: .
v_call: TRBV7-2
cdr3_aa: CASTKIGGGNTIYF
cdr3_nt: TGTGCCAGCACCAAAATCGGAGGTGGAAACACCATATATTTT

j_call: TRBJ1-2
d_call: .
clone_size: .
v_call: TRBV27
cdr3_aa: CASSLFATSLQGNYGYTF
cdr3_nt: TGTGCCAGCAGTTTATTTGCTACTTCGTTACAGGGTAACTATGGCTACACCTTC

j_call: TRBJ2-1
d_call: TRBD2
clone_size: .
v_call: TRBV27
cdr3_aa: CASSKTSGSYNEQFF
cdr3_nt: TGTGCCAGCAGTAAAACTAGCGGGTCCTACAATGAGCAGTTCTTC

j_call: TRBJ2-6
d_call: .
clone_size: .
v_call: TRBV7-9
cdr3_aa: CASSLSLGANVLTF
cdr3_nt: TGTGCCAGCAGCTTGTCACTCGGGGCCAACGTCCTGACTTTC

j_call: TRBJ2-5
d_call: TRBD2
clone_size: once
v_call: TRBV28
cdr3_aa: CASSLEPSGYQETQYF
cdr3_nt: TGTGCCAGCAGTTTAGAGCCTAGCGGCTACCAAGAGACCCAGTACTTC

j_call: TRBJ1-4
d_call: .
clone_size: .
v_call: TRBV19
cdr3_aa: CASSPLQNGNEKLFF
cdr3_nt: TGTGCCAGTAGTCCGTTACAGAATGGAAATGAAAAACTGTTTTTT

j_call: TRBJ1-3
d_call: .
clone_size: once
v_call: TRBV29-1
cdr3_aa: CSAHGRGLGNTIYF
cdr3_nt: TGCAGCGCCCATGGGCGGGGGCTTGGAAACACCATATATTTT

j_call: TRBJ2-1
d_call: .
clone_size: .
v_call: TRBV19
cdr3_aa: CASSIARRVYNEQFF
cdr3_nt: TGTGCCAGTAGTATAGCTCGGCGGGTCTACAATGAGCAGTTCTTC

j_call: TRBJ1-4
d_call: .
clone_size: .
v_call: TRBV6-5
cdr3_aa: CASRRQANNEKLFF
cdr3_nt: TGTGCCAGCAGGCGACAGGCCAATAATGAAAAACTGTTTTTT

j_call: TRBJ2-3
d_call: TRBD2
clone_size: .
v_call: TRBV4-3
cdr3_aa: CASSQTSVYSTDTQYF
cdr3_nt: TGCGCCAGCAGCCAAACTAGCGTCTATAGTACAGATACGCAGTATTTT

j_call: TRBJ1-5
d_call: .
clone_size: .
v_call: TRBV11-2
cdr3_aa: CASSLDFGQGSNQPQHF
cdr3_nt: TGTGCCAGCAGCTTAGATTTTGGCCAGGGGAGTAATCAGCCCCAGCATTTT

j_call: TRBJ1-1
d_call: .
clone_size: .
v_call: TRBV7-2
cdr3_aa: CASSLRRGTEAFF
cdr3_nt: TGTGCCAGCAGCTTGAGGAGGGGAACTGAAGCTTTCTTT

j_call: TRBJ1-3
d_call: .
clone_size: once
v_call: TRBV4-3
cdr3_aa: CASSQDWGAGNTIYF
cdr3_nt: TGCGCCAGCAGCCAAGATTGGGGGGCTGGAAACACCATATATTTT

j_call: TRBJ2-2
d_call: TRBD1
clone_size: .
v_call: TRBV12-5
cdr3_aa: CASGSEGQGVWKTGELFF
cdr3_nt: TGTGCTAGTGGCTCTGAGGGACAGGGGGTTTGGAAAACCGGGGAGCTGTTTTTT

j_call: TRBJ1-3
d_call: .
clone_size: .
v_call: TRBV4-1
cdr3_aa: CASSQLMDRIRSGNTIYF
cdr3_nt: TGCGCCAGCAGCCAATTAATGGACAGAATTAGATCTGGAAACACCATATATTTT

j_call: TRBJ2-7
d_call: .
clone_size: .
v_call: TRBV4-1
cdr3_aa: CASSQGGLGPKDEQYF
cdr3_nt: TGCGCCAGCAGCCAAGGGGGACTCGGGCCGAAAGATGAGCAGTACTTC

j_call: TRBJ1-5
d_call: TRBD1
clone_size: once
v_call: TRBV6-1
cdr3_aa: CASISDRGRAKWHF
cdr3_nt: TGTGCCAGCATTTCCGACAGGGGCCGCGCAAAGTGGCATTTT

j_call: TRBJ2-1
d_call: .
clone_size: .
v_call: TRBV25-1
cdr3_aa: CASTRSEGDNEQFF
cdr3_nt: TGTGCCAGCACCCGATCCGAGGGAGACAATGAGCAGTTCTTC

j_call: TRBJ2-2
d_call: .
clone_size: .
v_call: TRBV28
cdr3_aa: CASSLQTGELFF
cdr3_nt: TGTGCCAGCAGTCTACAGACCGGGGAGCTGTTTTTT

j_call: TRBJ2-7
d_call: TRBD2
clone_size: .
v_call: TRBV19
cdr3_aa: CASSTWTSGRDIGAYEQYF
cdr3_nt: TGTGCCAGTAGTACGTGGACTAGCGGGAGAGACATTGGGGCCTACGAGCAGTACTTC

j_call: TRBJ2-7
d_call: TRBD1
clone_size: .
v_call: TRBV5-1
cdr3_aa: CASSPGTATYEQYF
cdr3_nt: TGCGCCAGCAGCCCCGGGACAGCCACCTACGAGCAGTACTTC

j_call: TRBJ2-7
d_call: .
clone_size: .
v_call: TRBV29-1
cdr3_aa: CSVIGDGSSYEQYF
cdr3_nt: TGCAGCGTCATAGGGGACGGGAGCTCCTACGAGCAGTACTTC

j_call: TRBJ1-2
d_call: .
clone_size: once
v_call: TRBV9
cdr3_aa: CASSVGVGNYGYTF
cdr3_nt: TGTGCCAGCAGCGTAGGTGTCGGTAACTATGGCTACACCTTC

j_call: TRBJ2-4
d_call: TRBD2
clone_size: .
v_call: TRBV7-6
cdr3_aa: CASSPYEGGLAGDGVKNIQYF
cdr3_nt: TGTGCCAGCAGCCCATACGAGGGGGGACTAGCGGGAGATGGGGTCAAAAACATTCAGTACTTC

j_call: TRBJ1-5
d_call: .
clone_size: .
v_call: TRBV4-3
cdr3_aa: CASSSTGLSNQPQHF
cdr3_nt: TGCGCCAGCAGCTCGACAGGACTGAGCAATCAGCCCCAGCATTTT

j_call: TRBJ2-7
d_call: TRBD1
clone_size: .
v_call: TRBV30
cdr3_aa: CAWNQGAWYEQYF
cdr3_nt: TGTGCCTGGAACCAGGGGGCCTGGTACGAGCAGTACTTC